This TCR beta chain was profiled in a study of blood T cell repertoires in COVID-19. Overall study context: The United States, Italy and Spain provided the acute and convalescent COVID-19 samples. Sources were T cells, B-cell-depleted T cells, or PBMCs; the material itself was cDNA or gDNA.

Those enrolled, adults aged 18 to 89 years, came from roughly 23 US areas. Some clones are missing from TCRdb's copy, which holds only in-frame ones; the method was immunoSEQ multiplex PCR. The table lists roughly 200,000 clones, roughly 87% of them singletons. Trimming took 4 bases from V and 3 from J; bases not matched to a gene: 11. Germline lookup yields CDR1 SGHTA and CDR2 FQGNSA. The CDR3 totals 17 residues. Sequenced sample: PBMCs or T cells enriched from blood (not recorded which). The chain combines TRBV7-2 with TRBJ2-5, with 10 bases identical to TRBD2. The sequence was collected from a man aged 18-30 years with acute COVID-19. For the CDR3, the DNA is TGTGCCAGCAGCTACCTGCGGAGCGGGAGGGGTAAAGAGACCCAGTACTTC. Protein sequence: CASSYLRSGRGKETQYF.